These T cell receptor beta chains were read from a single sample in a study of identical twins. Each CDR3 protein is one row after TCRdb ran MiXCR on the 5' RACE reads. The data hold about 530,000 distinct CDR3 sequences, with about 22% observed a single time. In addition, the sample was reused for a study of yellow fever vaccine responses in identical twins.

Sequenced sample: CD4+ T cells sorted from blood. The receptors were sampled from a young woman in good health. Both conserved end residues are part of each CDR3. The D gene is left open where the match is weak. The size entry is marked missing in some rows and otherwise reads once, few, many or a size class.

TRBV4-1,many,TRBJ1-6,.,TGCGCCAGCAGCCAAGATGCAGCGAGCTCCTATAATTCACCCCTCCACTTT,CASSQDAASSYNSPLHF
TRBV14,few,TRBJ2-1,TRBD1,TGTGCCAGCAGCCAAAAACAGGGGATCCTCTACAATGAGCAGTTCTTC,CASSQKQGILYNEQFF
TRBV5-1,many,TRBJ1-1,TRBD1,TGCGCCAGCAGCTCACCCCAGCAGGGGGCTGCTGAAGCTTTCTTT,CASSSPQQGAAEAFF
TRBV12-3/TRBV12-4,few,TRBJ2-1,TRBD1,TGTGCCAGCAGCCAGACAGGGAAGCAGTTCTTC,CASSQTGKQFF
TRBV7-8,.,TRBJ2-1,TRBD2,TGTGCCAGCACCCCTCGTCCGGGACTAGGGGACCTTAATGAGCAGTTCTTC,CASTPRPGLGDLNEQFF
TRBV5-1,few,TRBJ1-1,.,TGCGCCAGCAGCTGGAGTGTGTCAGAAAACACTGAAGCTTTCTTT,CASSWSVSENTEAFF
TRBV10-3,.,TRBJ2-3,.,TGTGCCATCCGAACCGTAGCTAGCACAGATACGCAGTATTTT,CAIRTVASTDTQYF
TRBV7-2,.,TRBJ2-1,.,TGTGCCAGCAGCTTAGGGAACTACCAGGGCCATGAGCAGTTCTTC,CASSLGNYQGHEQFF
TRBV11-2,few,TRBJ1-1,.,TGTGCCAGCAGCTTATGGGGCAGACCTTCAATGAACACTGAAGCTTTCTTT,CASSLWGRPSMNTEAFF
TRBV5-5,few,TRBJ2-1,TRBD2,TGTGCCAGCAGCTTTTGGCTAGCGGAAGTCTATGAGCAGTTCTTC,CASSFWLAEVYEQFF
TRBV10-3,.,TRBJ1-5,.,TGTGCCATCAGTGAGGAGGGGGACAATCAGCCCCAGCATTTT,CAISEEGDNQPQHF
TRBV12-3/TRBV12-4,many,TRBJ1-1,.,TGCGCCAGCAGCCTAGGCCGGAACACTGAAGCTTTCTTT,CASSLGRNTEAFF
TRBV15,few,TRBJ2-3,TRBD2,TGTGCCACCAGCAGATATATAGCGGGGGGGCCGGGTACGCAGTATTTT,CATSRYIAGGPGTQYF
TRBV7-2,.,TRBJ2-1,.,TGTGCCAGCAGCTTAGAAGCGGGTTTCTACAATGAGCAGTTCTTC,CASSLEAGFYNEQFF
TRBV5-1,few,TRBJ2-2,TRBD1,TGCGCCAGCAGCTCCCGGGACAGGGGACCCGCCGGGGAGCTGTTTTTT,CASSSRDRGPAGELFF
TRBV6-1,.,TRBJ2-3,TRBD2,TGTGCCAGCAGAGCCAGCGGGAGGGTAACAGATACGCAGTATTTT,CASRASGRVTDTQYF
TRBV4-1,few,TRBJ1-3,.,TGCGCCAGCAGCCAAGGGGAGGCGATAATCTCTGGAAACACCATATATTTT,CASSQGEAIISGNTIYF